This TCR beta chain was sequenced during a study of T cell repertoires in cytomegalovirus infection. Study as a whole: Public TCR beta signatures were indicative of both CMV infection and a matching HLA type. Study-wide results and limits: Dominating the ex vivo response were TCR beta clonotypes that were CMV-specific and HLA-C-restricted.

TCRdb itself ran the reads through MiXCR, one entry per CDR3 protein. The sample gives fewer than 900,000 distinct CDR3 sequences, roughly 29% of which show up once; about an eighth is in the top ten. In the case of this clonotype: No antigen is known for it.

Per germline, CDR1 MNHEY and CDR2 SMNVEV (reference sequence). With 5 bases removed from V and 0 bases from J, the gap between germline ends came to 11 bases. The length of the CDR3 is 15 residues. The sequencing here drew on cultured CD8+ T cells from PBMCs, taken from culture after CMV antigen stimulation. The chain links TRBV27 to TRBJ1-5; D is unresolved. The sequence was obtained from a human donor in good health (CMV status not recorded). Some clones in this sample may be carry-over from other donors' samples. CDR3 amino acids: CASSRDGNSNQPQHF. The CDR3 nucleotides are TGTGCCAGCAGTCGAGACGGTAATAGCAATCAGCCCCAGCATTTT.